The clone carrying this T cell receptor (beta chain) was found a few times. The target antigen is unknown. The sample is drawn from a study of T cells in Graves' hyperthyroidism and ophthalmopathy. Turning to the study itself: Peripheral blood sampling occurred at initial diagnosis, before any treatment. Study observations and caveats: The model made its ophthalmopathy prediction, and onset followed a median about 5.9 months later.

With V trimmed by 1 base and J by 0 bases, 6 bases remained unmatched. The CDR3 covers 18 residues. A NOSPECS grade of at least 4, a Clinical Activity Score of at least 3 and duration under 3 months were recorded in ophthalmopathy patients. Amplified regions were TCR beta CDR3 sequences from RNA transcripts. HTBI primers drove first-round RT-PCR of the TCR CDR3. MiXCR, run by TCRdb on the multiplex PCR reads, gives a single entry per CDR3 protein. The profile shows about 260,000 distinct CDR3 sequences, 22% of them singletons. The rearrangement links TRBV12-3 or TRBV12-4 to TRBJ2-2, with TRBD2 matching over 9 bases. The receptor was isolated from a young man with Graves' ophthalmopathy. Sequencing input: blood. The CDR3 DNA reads TGTGCCAGCAGTTTAGTCCCAGCGGGAGGATCGAACACCGGGGAGCTGTTTTTT. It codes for CASSLVPAGGSNTGELFF.